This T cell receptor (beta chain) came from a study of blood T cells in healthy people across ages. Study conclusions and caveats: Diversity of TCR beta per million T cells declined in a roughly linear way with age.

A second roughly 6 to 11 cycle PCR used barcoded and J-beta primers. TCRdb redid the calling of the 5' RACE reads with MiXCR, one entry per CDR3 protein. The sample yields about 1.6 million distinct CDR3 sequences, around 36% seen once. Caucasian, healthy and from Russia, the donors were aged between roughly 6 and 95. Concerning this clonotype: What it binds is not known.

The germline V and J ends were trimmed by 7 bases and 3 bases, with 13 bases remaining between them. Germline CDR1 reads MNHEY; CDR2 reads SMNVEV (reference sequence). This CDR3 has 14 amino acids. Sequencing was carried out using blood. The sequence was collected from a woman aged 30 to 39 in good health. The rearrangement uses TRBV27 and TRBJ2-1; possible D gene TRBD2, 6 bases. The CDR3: CASTRLGFYNEQFF. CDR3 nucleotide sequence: TGTGCCAGCACACGACTAGGATTCTACAATGAGCAGTTCTTC.